The 17 T cell receptor beta chains below come from one sample, sequenced in a study of early T cells in non-severe SARS-CoV-2 infection. From the 5' RACE reads, TCRdb called clonotypes with MiXCR, one entry per CDR3 protein. Of some 66,000 distinct CDR3 sequences detected, 9.1% appear once; the ten largest clones hold under 4%. Sequencing was performed on whole blood. These TCRs come from an adult who was a healthcare worker with PCR-confirmed SARS-CoV-2 infection or an uninfected control (not recorded which).

The rearrangement uses TRBV27 and TRBJ2-1; 11 nucleotides match TRBD2. From germline, CDR1 is MNHEY and CDR2 SMNVEV (reference sequence). This CDR3 comprises 16 residues. With V trimmed by 5 bases and J by 2 bases, 5 bases remained unmatched. The CDR3 protein is CASSPGTSGAYNEQFF. The CDR3 coding sequence is TGTGCCAGCAGTCCCGGGACTAGCGGAGCCTACAATGAGCAGTTCTTC.

CDR3 sequence (DNA): TGCAGCGTTACGGCACAGGGAGGCGACACCGGGGAGCTGTTTTTT. This translates into CSVTAQGGDTGELFF. The rearrangement joins TRBV29-1 to TRBJ2-2; D may match TRBD1 or TRBD2 (6 bases each). The CDR3 totals 15 residues. V was trimmed by 5 bases and J by 3 bases, leaving 16 bases between them. Germline CDR1 and CDR2: SQVTM and ANQGSEA.

V is TRBV10-3 and J is TRBJ2-7; D may be TRBD1 (6 bases). Germline loops: CDR1 ENHRY, CDR2 SYGVKD. V was trimmed by 2 bases and J by 2 bases, leaving 13 bases between them. The CDR3 extends over 15 amino acids. Written as DNA, the CDR3 is TGTGCCATCAGTGAGCCCAAACAGGGCACCTACGAGCAGTACTTC. It is translated as CAISEPKQGTYEQYF.

This clonotype was detected many times. This chain joins TRBV6-2 or TRBV6-3 and TRBJ2-6; no reliable D call. The CDR3 has 13 residues. V was pared by 8 bases and J by 1 base, with 6 bases between. Germline CDR1 and CDR2: MNHEY and SVGEGT. The CDR3 here is CASSGSGANVLTF. The DNA for the CDR3 is TGTGCCAGCTCCGGGTCTGGGGCCAACGTCCTGACTTTC.

The V call is TRBV20-1, the J call TRBJ2-7, with D perhaps being TRBD1 or TRBD2 (5 bases each). CDR1 is DFQATT and CDR2 is SNEGSKA in the germline V gene (reference sequence). The V and J ends lost 2 bases and 2 bases respectively, with 16 bases between them. This CDR3 has 15 amino acids. The CDR3 DNA follows: TGCAGTGCTAGAAGAGGGGCGAGGGCCCCCTACGAGCAGTACTTC. Its translation: CSARRGARAPYEQYF.

The chain employs TRBV18 and TRBJ2-5; D possibly corresponds to TRBD2 (6 bases). CDR1 is KGHSH and CDR2 is LQKENI in the germline V gene. Deletions cut 3 bases from V and 3 bases from J, with 14 bases between. This CDR3 is 15 amino acids long. The CDR3 sequence: CASSPGGAIEETQYF. CDR3 coding DNA: TGTGCCAGCTCACCGGGCGGGGCGATAGAAGAGACCCAGTACTTC.

This clonotype showed up many times. The CDR3 spells CASSLISSTDTQYF. CDR3 DNA: TGTGCCAGCAGCTTGATCTCCTCCACAGATACGCAGTATTTT. The rearrangement links TRBV5-4 to TRBJ2-3, with D hard to call. V was pared by 1 base and J by 2 bases, with 8 bases between. The germline CDR1 and CDR2 sequences are SGHNT and YYREEE (reference sequence). The CDR3 loop spans 14 amino acids.

The chain recombines TRBV27 with TRBJ2-3; D perhaps matches TRBD1 (5 bases). This CDR3 contains 13 residues. Germline-derived CDR1 and CDR2 are MNHEY and SMNVEV (reference sequence). Trimming cost V 9 bases and J 3 bases, with 13 bases left between them. This CDR3 reads CARALSGTDTQYF. In nucleotides, the CDR3 is TGTGCCAGAGCATTATCAGGGACAGATACGCAGTATTTT.

The V call is TRBV7-9, the J call TRBJ2-2; D is possibly TRBD2 (5 bases). The germline V and J ends were trimmed by 3 bases and 6 bases, with 8 bases remaining between them. The germline CDR1 and CDR2 sequences are SEHNR and FQNEAQ (reference sequence). CDR3 length: 13 residues. CDR3 coding DNA: TGTGCCAGCAGCTTGGCGGGTGCCGGGGAGCTGTTTTTT. Translating gives CASSLAGAGELFF.

This clonotype came up a few times. V usage is TRBV12-3 or TRBV12-4 and J usage is TRBJ2-2; the D gene could be TRBD1 or TRBD2 (5 bases each). The CDR3 spans 16 residues. Trimming left V 6 bases short and J 7 bases short, with 21 bases between. Here the CDR3 reads CASSRLRGRMGGELFF. The CDR3 region has the DNA TGTGCCAGCAGCCGTCTTCGGGGCCGCATGGGCGGGGAGCTGTTTTTT.

This clonotype has at least ten counts. The chain couples TRBV20-1 to TRBJ2-1; 14 bases agree with TRBD2. The trim removed 3 bases at V and 7 bases at J, leaving 8 bases unmatched. The germline CDR1 and CDR2 sequences are DFQATT and SNEGSKA (reference sequence). The CDR3 loop spans 16 amino acids. CDR3 coding DNA: TGCAGTGCTAGGACTAGCGGGAGGGCAGGGGTGAATGAGCAGTTCTTC. Its protein is CSARTSGRAGVNEQFF.

This clonotype was detected only a few times. The J gene is TRBJ2-5, the V gene TRBV7-9; no definite D call. V lost 4 bases, J lost 2 bases, and 11 bases lay in between. The CDR3 loop spans 14 amino acids. Germline CDR1 is SEHNR and CDR2 is FQNEAQ (reference sequence). The CDR3 bases are TGTGCCAGCAGCTATGACATGCGACAAGAGACCCAGTACTTC. It yields the protein CASSYDMRQETQYF.

This clonotype was detected a few times. The chain has TRBV7-2 and TRBJ2-3, with D possibly TRBD2 on 5 matching bases. The germline V and J ends were trimmed by 6 bases and 4 bases, with 11 bases remaining between them. The germline V gene has CDR1 SGHTA and CDR2 FQGNSA. The CDR3 is 13 amino acids. The CDR3: CASSPGSPDTQYF. CDR3 DNA: TGTGCCAGCAGTCCGGGGTCCCCAGATACGCAGTATTTT. Supplemented by reference TRBV7-2 and TRBJ2-3, the full variable domain reads GAGVSQSPSNKVTEKGKDVELRCDPISGHTALYWYRQSLGQGLEFLIYFQGNSAPDKSGLPSDRFSAERTGGSVSTLTIQRTQQEDSAVYLCASSPGSPDTQYFGPGTRLTVL.

The chain has TRBV7-3 and TRBJ2-2, with no clear D. The CDR3 runs to 14 residues. Per the germline V gene, CDR1 is SGHTA and CDR2 is FQGTGA. V dropped 2 bases and J dropped 1 base, with 5 bases sitting between them. CDR3 sequence reads: CASSLDVNTGELFF. The CDR3 region has the DNA TGTGCCAGCAGCTTAGATGTGAACACCGGGGAGCTGTTTTTT.

The V gene is TRBV30, the J gene TRBJ2-3; D gene ambiguous. Trimming took 7 bases from V and 2 from J, leaving 10 bases between them. CDR3 length: 12 amino acids. From germline, CDR1 is GTSNPN and CDR2 SVGIG (reference sequence). The CDR3 sequence: CAYSSVTDTQYF. CDR3 coding DNA: TGTGCCTACTCGTCCGTCACAGATACGCAGTATTTT.

This clonotype was counted a few times. CDR3 nucleotide sequence: TGTGCCAGCAGTCCCCCCACGAACCCGTTAAGCACAGATACGCAGTATTTT. Encoded protein: CASSPPTNPLSTDTQYF. The chain carries TRBV28 and TRBJ2-3; D ambiguous. Germline CDR1 and CDR2: MDHEN and SYDVKM. The CDR3 contains 17 residues. V shed 5 bases and J shed 0 bases, with 18 bases lying between them.

This clonotype was detected many times. V and J are TRBV7-7 and TRBJ2-2, with TRBD2 as a possible D gene (6 bases). Germline loops: CDR1 SSHAT, CDR2 FNYEAQ (reference sequence). V was clipped by 2 bases and J by 2 bases, with 12 bases between them. The CDR3 has 16 amino acids. The CDR3 coding sequence is TGTGCCAGCAGCTTATCGAGGACTACCAACACCGGGGAGCTGTTTTTT. This codes for CASSLSRTTNTGELFF.